This T cell receptor (beta chain) was retrieved from a study of response to subunit inactivated influenza vaccine. General study points: Seasonal influenza vaccination, on each occasion, was suggested by the authors to recruit few new T cells.

Points on this clonotype: Its target is unknown.

TCRdb processed the RT-PCR reads anew with MiXCR; each CDR3 protein has one entry. The data contain hundreds of thousands of distinct CDR3 sequences, 15% to 17% of them singletons. This sample comprised PBMCs from blood, obtained 11 to 12 days after vaccination. The TCR originated in a man aged 50 or older who received an inactivated influenza vaccine.

This chain's CDR3 is CASSPSGRAGEQYF. The CDR3 bases are TGTGCCAGCAGTCCTAGCGGGAGGGCCGGGGAGCAGTACTTC. V is TRBV7-2 and J is TRBJ2-7; 12 bases are a match to TRBD2. CDR3 length: 14 residues. After removal of 6 bases from V and 7 bases from J, the junction contained 7 bases not matched to a gene. The germline CDR1 and CDR2 sequences are SGHTA and FQGNSA.